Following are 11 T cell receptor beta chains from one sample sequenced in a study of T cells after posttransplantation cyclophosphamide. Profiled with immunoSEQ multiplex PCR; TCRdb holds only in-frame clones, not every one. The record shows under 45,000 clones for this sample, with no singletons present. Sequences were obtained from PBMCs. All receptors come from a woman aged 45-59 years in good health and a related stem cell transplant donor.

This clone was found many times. The CDR3 nucleotides read TGTGCCAGCAGCTTAGACAATTACTCTGGGGCCAACGTCCTGACTTTC. Encoded protein: CASSLDNYSGANVLTF. The chain is built from TRBV7-6 and TRBJ2-6; D gene unclear. The CDR3 length is 16 residues. Per germline, CDR1 SGHVS and CDR2 FNYEAQ. V gave up 1 base and J gave up 0 bases, with 7 bases separating them. Together with reference TRBV7-6 and TRBJ2-6, the CDR3 gives the full variable domain: GAGVSQSPRYKVTKRGQDVALRCDPISGHVSLYWYRQALGQGPEFLTYFNYEAQQDKSGLPNDRFSAERPEGSISTLTIQRTEQRDSAMYRCASSLDNYSGANVLTFGAGSRLTVL.

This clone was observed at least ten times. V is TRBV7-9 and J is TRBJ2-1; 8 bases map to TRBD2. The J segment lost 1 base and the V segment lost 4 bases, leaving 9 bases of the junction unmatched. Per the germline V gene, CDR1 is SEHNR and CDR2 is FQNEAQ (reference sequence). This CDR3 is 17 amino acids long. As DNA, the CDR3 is TGTGCCAGCAGCTCCTACCGGGGGGGCAATTCCTACAATGAGCAGTTCTTC. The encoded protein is CASSSYRGGNSYNEQFF.

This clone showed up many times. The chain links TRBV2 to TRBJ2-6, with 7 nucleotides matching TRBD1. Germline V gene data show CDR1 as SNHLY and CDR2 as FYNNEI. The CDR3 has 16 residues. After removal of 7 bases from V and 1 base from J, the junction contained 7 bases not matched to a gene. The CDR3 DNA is TGTGCCAGCACCCAGGACAGGCAATCTGGGGCCAACGTCCTGACTTTC. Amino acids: CASTQDRQSGANVLTF.

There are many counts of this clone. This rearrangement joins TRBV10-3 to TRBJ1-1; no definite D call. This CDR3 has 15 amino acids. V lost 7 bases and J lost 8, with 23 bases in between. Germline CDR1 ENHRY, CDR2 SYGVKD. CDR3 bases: TGTGCCATCACCGACAACATCCCAGGATCGAAAGAAGCTTTCTTT. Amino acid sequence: CAITDNIPGSKEAFF.

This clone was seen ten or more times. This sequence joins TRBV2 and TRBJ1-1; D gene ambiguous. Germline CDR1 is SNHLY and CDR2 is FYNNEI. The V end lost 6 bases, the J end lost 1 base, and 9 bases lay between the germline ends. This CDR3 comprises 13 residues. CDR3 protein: CASSQAGNTEAFF. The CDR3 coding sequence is TGTGCCAGCAGCCAGGCGGGGAACACTGAAGCTTTCTTT.

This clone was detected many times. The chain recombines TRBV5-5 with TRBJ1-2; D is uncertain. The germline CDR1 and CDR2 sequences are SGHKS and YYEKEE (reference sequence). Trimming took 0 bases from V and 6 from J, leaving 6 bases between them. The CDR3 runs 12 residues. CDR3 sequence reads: CASSLDRDGYTF. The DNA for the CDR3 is TGTGCCAGCAGCTTGGATCGTGATGGCTACACCTTC.

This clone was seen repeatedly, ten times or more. The DNA for the CDR3 is TGTGCCACCAGCAGAGATAGGGGGGGGACAGGGACGAATGAGCAGTTCTTC. Translating it yields CATSRDRGGTGTNEQFF. The chain carries TRBV15 and TRBJ2-1; TRBD1 agrees at 9 bases. Germline V gene lookup returns CDR1 LNHNV and CDR2 YYDKDF (reference sequence). The V segment lost 0 bases and the J segment 7 bases; nucleotides outside the gene matches: 10. The CDR3 is 17 residues long. Together with reference TRBV15 and TRBJ2-1, the CDR3 gives the full variable domain: DAMVIQNPRYQVTQFGKPVTLSCSQTLNHNVMYWYQQKSSQAPKLLFHYYDKDFNNEADTPDNFQSRRPNTSFCFLDIRSPGLGDTAMYLCATSRDRGGTGTNEQFFGPGTRLTVL.

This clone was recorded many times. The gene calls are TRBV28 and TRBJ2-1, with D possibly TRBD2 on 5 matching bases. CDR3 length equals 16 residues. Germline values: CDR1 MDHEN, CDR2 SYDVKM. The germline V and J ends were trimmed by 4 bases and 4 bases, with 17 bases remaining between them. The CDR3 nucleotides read TGTGCCAGCAGTTCCCCGAGGGAGCGACGATACAATGAGCAGTTCTTC. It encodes CASSSPRERRYNEQFF.

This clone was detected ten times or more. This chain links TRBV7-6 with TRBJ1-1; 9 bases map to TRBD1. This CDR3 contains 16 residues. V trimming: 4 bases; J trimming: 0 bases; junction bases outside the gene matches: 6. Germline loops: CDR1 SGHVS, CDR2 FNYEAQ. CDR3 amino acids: CASSSGQGRMNTEAFF. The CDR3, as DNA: TGTGCCAGCAGCTCAGGACAGGGGAGGATGAACACTGAAGCTTTCTTT. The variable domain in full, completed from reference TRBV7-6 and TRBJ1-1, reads GAGVSQSPRYKVTKRGQDVALRCDPISGHVSLYWYRQALGQGPEFLTYFNYEAQQDKSGLPNDRFSAERPEGSISTLTIQRTEQRDSAMYRCASSSGQGRMNTEAFFGQGTRLTVV.

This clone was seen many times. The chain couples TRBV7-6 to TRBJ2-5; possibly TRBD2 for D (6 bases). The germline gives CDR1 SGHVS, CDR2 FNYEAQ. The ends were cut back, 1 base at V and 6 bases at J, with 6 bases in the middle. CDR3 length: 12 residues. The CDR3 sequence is CASSLGGKTQYF. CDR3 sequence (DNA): TGTGCCAGCAGCTTAGGCGGGAAGACCCAGTACTTC.

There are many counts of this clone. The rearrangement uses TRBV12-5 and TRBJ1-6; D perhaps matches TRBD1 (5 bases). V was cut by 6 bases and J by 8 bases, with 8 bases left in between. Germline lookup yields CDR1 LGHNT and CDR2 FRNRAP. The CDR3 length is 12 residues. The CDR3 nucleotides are TGTGCTAGTGGCGGGGGGGATTCACCCCTCCACTTT. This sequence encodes CASGGGDSPLHF.